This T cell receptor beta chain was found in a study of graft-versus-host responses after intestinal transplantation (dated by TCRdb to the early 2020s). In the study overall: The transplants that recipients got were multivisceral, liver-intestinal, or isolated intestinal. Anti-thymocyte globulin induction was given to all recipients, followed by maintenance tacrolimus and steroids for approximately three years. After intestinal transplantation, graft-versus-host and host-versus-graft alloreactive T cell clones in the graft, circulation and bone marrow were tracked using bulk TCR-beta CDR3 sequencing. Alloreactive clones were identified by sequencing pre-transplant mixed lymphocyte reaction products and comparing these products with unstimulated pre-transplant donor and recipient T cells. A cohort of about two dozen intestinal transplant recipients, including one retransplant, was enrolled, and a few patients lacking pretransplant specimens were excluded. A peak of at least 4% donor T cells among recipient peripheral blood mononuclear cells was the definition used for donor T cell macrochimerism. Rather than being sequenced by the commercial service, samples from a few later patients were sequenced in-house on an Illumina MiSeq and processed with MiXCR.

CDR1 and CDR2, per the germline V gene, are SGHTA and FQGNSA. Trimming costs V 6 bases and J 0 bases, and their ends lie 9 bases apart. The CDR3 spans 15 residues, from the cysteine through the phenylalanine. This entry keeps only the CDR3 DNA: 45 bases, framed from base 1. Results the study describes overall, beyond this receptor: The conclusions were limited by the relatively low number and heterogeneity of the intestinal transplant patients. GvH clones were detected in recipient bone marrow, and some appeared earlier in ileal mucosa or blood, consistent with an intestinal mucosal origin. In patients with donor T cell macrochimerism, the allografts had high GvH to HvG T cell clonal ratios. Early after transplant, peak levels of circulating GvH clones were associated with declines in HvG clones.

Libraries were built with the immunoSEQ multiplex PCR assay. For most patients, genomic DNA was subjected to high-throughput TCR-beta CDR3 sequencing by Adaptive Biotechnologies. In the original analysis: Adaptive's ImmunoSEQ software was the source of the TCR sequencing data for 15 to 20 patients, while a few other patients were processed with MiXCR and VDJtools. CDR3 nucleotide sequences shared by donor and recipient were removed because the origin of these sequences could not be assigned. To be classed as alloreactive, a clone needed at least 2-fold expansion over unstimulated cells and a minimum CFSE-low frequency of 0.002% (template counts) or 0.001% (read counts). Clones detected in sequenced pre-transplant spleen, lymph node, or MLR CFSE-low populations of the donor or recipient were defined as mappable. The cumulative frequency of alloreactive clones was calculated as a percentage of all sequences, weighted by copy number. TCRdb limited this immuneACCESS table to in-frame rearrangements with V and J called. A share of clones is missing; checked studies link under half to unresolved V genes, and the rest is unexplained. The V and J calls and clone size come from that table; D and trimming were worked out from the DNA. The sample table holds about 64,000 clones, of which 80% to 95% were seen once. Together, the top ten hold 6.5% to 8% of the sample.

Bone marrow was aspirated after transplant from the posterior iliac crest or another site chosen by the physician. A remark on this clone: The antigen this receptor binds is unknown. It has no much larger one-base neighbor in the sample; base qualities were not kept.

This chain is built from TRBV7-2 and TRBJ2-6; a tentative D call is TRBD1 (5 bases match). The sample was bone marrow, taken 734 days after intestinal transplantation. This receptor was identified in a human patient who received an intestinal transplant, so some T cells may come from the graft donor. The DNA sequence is TGTGCCAGCAGGCCCAGGGCCTCTGGGGCCAACGTCCTGACTTTC. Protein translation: CASRPRASGANVLTF.